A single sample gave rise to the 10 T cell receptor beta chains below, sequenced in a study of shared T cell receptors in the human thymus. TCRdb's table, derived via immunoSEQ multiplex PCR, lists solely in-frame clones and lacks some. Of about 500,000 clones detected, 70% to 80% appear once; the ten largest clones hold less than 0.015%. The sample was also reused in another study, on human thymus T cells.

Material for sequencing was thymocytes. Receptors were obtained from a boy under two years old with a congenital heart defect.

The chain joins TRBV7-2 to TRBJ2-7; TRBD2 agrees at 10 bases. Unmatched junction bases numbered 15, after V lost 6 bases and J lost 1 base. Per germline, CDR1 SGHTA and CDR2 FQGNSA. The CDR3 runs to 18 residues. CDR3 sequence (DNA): TGTGCCAGCAGTGCTCGGAGTAGCGGGAGGCCCTTTTCCTACGAGCAGTACTTC. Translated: CASSARSSGRPFSYEQYF.

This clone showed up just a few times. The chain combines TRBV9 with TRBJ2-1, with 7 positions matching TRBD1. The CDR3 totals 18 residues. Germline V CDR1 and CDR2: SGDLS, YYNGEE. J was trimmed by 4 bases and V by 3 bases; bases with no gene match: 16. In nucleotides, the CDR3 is TGTGCCAGCAGCGCCGTTCTAGGGGAAGGGGGCTCTTACAATGAGCAGTTCTTC. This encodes CASSAVLGEGGSYNEQFF.

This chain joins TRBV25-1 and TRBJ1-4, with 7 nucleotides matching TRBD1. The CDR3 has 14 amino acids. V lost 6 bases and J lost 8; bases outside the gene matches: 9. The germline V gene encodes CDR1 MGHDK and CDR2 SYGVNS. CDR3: CASRLDRSLEKLFF. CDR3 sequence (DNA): TGTGCCAGCAGGTTGGACAGGAGCTTAGAAAAACTGTTTTTT. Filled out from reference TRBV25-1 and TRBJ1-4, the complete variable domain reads EADIYQTPRYLVIGTGKKITLECSQTMGHDKMYWYQQDPGMELHLIHYSYGVNSTEKGDLSSESTVSRIRTEHFPLTLESARPSHTSQYLCASRLDRSLEKLFFGSGTQLSVL.

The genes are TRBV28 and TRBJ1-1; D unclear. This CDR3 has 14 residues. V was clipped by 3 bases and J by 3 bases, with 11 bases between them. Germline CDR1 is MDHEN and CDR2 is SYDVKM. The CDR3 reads CASSFRMIDTEAFF. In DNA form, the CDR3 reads TGTGCCAGCAGTTTCAGGATGATCGACACTGAAGCTTTCTTT.

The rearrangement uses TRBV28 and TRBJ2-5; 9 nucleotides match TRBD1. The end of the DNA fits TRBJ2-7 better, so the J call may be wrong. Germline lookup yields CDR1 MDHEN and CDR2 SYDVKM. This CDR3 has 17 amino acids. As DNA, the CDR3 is TGTGCCAGCAGTTTACTGGTAACGGGACAGGGCTCCTACGAGCAGTACTTC. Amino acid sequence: CASSLLVTGQGSYEQYF.

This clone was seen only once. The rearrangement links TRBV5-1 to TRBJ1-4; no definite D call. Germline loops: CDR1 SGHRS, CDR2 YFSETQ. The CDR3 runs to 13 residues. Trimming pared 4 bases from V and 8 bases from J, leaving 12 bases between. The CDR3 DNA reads TGCGCCAGCAGCCTAGCGGGCAACGAAAAACTGTTTTTT. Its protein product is CASSLAGNEKLFF.

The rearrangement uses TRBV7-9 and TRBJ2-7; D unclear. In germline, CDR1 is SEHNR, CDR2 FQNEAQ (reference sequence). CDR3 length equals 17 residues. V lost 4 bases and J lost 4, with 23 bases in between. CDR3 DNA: TGTGCCAGCAGCTCCAACCATTGGGCAGATAGTAAATACGAGCAGTACTTC. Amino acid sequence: CASSSNHWADSKYEQYF.

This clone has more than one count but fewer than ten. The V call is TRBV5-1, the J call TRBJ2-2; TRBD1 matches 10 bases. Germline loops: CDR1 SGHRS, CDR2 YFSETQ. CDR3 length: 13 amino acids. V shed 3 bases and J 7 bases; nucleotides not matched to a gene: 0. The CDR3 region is CASSWTGGGELFF. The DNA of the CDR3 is TGCGCCAGCAGCTGGACAGGGGGCGGGGAGCTGTTTTTT. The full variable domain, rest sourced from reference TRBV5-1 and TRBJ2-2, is KAGVTQTPRYLIKTRGQQVTLSCSPISGHRSVSWYQQTPGQGLQFLFEYFSETQRNKGNFPGRFSGRQFSNSRSEMNVSTLELGDSALYLCASSWTGGGELFFGEGSRLTVL.

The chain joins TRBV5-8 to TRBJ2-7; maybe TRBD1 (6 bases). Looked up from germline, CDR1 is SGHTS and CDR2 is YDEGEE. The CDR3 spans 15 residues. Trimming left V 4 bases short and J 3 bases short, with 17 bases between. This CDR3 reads CASSPVDSRNYEQYF. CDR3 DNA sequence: TGTGCCAGCAGCCCGGTGGACAGCCGAAACTACGAGCAGTACTTC.

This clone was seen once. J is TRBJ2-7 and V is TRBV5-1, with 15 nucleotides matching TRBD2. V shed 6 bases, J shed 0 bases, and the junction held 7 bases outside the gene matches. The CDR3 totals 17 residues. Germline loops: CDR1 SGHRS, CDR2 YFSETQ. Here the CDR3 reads CASTRTSGRVLSYEQYF. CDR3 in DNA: TGCGCCAGCACCCGGACTAGCGGGAGGGTCCTCTCCTACGAGCAGTACTTC.